The rows below give T cell receptor beta chains drawn from one sample of a study of T cells after yellow fever vaccination. From the 5' RACE reads, TCRdb called clonotypes with MiXCR, one entry per CDR3 protein. The table records roughly 63,000 distinct CDR3 sequences, about 7.8% of them present only once. The sequencing here drew on CD8+ T cells sorted from PBMCs, taken 15 days after the yellow fever booster vaccination. These receptors were obtained from a man between 25 and 39 years old who received the YFV17D yellow fever vaccine. Both conserved end residues are part of each CDR3. D genes are given only for firm matches. A clone size is listed for some rows: how often the clone was seen (once, few, many), or a class if it is expanded.

v_call	j_call	d_call	clone_size	cdr3_aa	cdr3_nt
TRBV11-2	TRBJ2-7	-	many	CASSLGRAYEQYF	TGTGCCAGCAGCCTGGGACGGGCCTACGAGCAGTACTTC
TRBV5-1	TRBJ2-7	-	many	CASSLEGFTYEQYF	TGCGCCAGCAGCTTGGAAGGGTTCACCTACGAGCAGTACTTC
TRBV20-1	TRBJ2-5	-	many	CSASRDPYMETQYF	TGCAGTGCTAGCAGGGACCCTTACATGGAGACCCAGTACTTC
TRBV11-3	TRBJ2-7	-	-	CASSLDPSDEQYF	TGTGCCAGCAGCTTAGATCCGAGCGACGAGCAGTACTTC
TRBV10-3	TRBJ2-1	-	many	CAISDSSYNEQFF	TGTGCCATCAGTGATAGCTCCTACAATGAGCAGTTCTTC
TRBV9	TRBJ2-2	-	many	CASSVDLRGGTGELFF	TGTGCCAGCAGCGTAGACCTAAGAGGGGGCACCGGGGAGCTGTTTTTT
TRBV7-8	TRBJ2-1	TRBD1	-	CASSSFGGTGEEQFF	TGTGCCAGCAGCTCCTTCGGCGGGACAGGTGAGGAGCAGTTCTTC
TRBV30	TRBJ2-7	-	many	CAWSVGTPTYEQYF	TGTGCCTGGAGTGTGGGGACCCCCACCTACGAGCAGTACTTC
TRBV5-1	TRBJ2-3	-	many	CASSLEVQASTDTQYF	TGCGCCAGCAGCTTGGAGGTGCAGGCCTCCACAGATACGCAGTATTTT
TRBV13	TRBJ2-7	TRBD2	-	CASSTQREGPYEQYF	TGTGCCAGCAGCACCCAGCGGGAGGGCCCCTACGAGCAGTACTTC
TRBV9	TRBJ2-1	-	many	CASSVEQDYNEQFF	TGTGCCAGCAGCGTAGAGCAAGACTACAATGAGCAGTTCTTC
TRBV6-5	TRBJ2-2	-	many	CASRSPGELFF	TGTGCCAGCAGGAGCCCCGGGGAGCTGTTTTTT
TRBV6-5	TRBJ1-1	-	-	CASSYNSFTEAFF	TGTGCCAGCAGTTATAACTCATTTACTGAAGCTTTCTTT
TRBV28	TRBJ2-1	-	few	CASSNPGPLGNEQFF	TGTGCCAGCAGTAACCCGGGACCCCTAGGGAATGAGCAGTTCTTC
TRBV6-6	TRBJ1-1	-	many	CASSYLPRFEAFF	TGTGCCAGCAGTTACCTGCCGAGGTTTGAGGCTTTCTTT
TRBV7-2	TRBJ2-1	TRBD2	many	CASTPKGAGLYYNEQFF	TGTGCCAGCACCCCAAAAGGGGCGGGACTATATTACAATGAGCAGTTCTTC
TRBV18	TRBJ2-5	-	few	CASSPGLYQETQYF	TGTGCCAGCTCACCAGGCCTGTACCAAGAGACCCAGTACTTC
TRBV4-3	TRBJ2-1	-	-	CASSQDKGQVEQFF	TGCGCCAGCAGCCAAGATAAAGGTCAGGTTGAGCAGTTCTTC
TRBV5-1	TRBJ2-1	-	many	CASSLGGRLSSYNEQFF	TGCGCCAGCAGCTTGGGGGGGCGGCTGAGCTCCTACAATGAGCAGTTCTTC
TRBV27	TRBJ2-7	-	many	CASSSLGDAGSYEQYF	TGTGCCAGCAGTTCCCTCGGGGACGCGGGGTCCTACGAGCAGTACTTC
TRBV27	TRBJ2-7	-	many	CASSSSSLASEQYF	TGTGCCAGCAGTTCGTCTTCCCTAGCTTCCGAGCAGTACTTC
TRBV7-2	TRBJ2-7	-	many	CASSFNTAYEQYF	TGTGCCAGCAGCTTTAACACAGCCTACGAGCAGTACTTC
TRBV27	TRBJ1-5	-	few	CASSFAGSSNQPQHF	TGTGCCAGCAGTTTTGCGGGTTCTAGCAATCAGCCCCAGCATTTT
TRBV29-1	TRBJ2-7	-	many	CSVEIMADEQYF	TGCAGCGTTGAGATTATGGCGGACGAGCAGTACTTC
TRBV7-9	TRBJ2-1	TRBD2	many	CASSSGSNEQFF	TGTGCCAGCTCTAGCGGGAGTAATGAGCAGTTCTTC
TRBV4-3	TRBJ1-1	-	many	CASSQERFGDTEAFF	TGCGCCAGCAGCCAAGAGAGATTCGGAGACACTGAAGCTTTCTTT
TRBV5-1	TRBJ2-7	-	many	CASSFSDSYEQYF	TGCGCCAGCAGCTTTTCGGACAGCTACGAGCAGTACTTC